Below, 3 T cell receptor beta chains from the same sample are listed, as sequenced in a study of shared clonotypes between healthy human individuals. The naive CD8 subset, CD45RO-negative cells positively selected for CCR7, excluded terminally differentiated effector memory CD45RA+ cells. The data were produced by immunoSEQ multiplex PCR, yet TCRdb's version contains in-frame clones alone and is incomplete. Of about 580,000 clones in the sample, about 98% are singletons; the top ten hold 0.3%. Sequenced sample: naive CD8+ T cells sorted from blood. The receptors shown here come from a man younger than 40 in good health.

This chain joins TRBV5-1 and TRBJ2-7; the D gene is possibly TRBD2 (6 bases). CDR3 length equals 15 residues. V dropped 1 base and J dropped 0 bases, with 11 bases sitting between them. CDR1 is SGHRS, CDR2 YFSETQ, per germline. The DNA of the CDR3 is TGCGCCAGCAGCTTGTATGCGGGGAACTCCTACGAGCAGTACTTC. It specifies CASSLYAGNSYEQYF.

The chain carries TRBV18 and TRBJ1-1; no reliable D call. CDR3 length equals 13 residues. Germline CDR1 and CDR2: KGHSH and LQKENI. V was cut by 3 bases and J by 0 bases, with 5 bases left in between. The chain's CDR3 is CASSPEVNTEAFF. The CDR3 DNA reads as TGTGCCAGCTCACCGGAGGTGAACACTGAAGCTTTCTTT. The whole variable domain, filled in from reference TRBV18 and TRBJ1-1, reads NAGVMQNPRHLVRRRGQEARLRCSPMKGHSHVYWYRQLPEEGLKFMVYLQKENIIDESGMPKERFSAEFPKEGPSILRIQQVVRGDSAAYFCASSPEVNTEAFFGQGTRLTVV.

V and J are TRBV27 and TRBJ1-5; 8 bases fit TRBD1. CDR1 MNHEY and CDR2 SMNVEV come from the germline V gene (reference sequence). The CDR3 is 15 amino acids. With V trimmed by 4 bases and J by 6 bases, 8 bases remained unmatched. CDR3 sequence reads: CASSSTQGALQPQHF. DNA of the CDR3: TGTGCCAGCAGTTCTACCCAGGGGGCCCTTCAGCCCCAGCATTTT.